What follows is one T cell receptor beta chain and its context. The target antigen is unknown. The repertoire was sequenced with immunoSEQ multiplex PCR; TCRdb's copy has only in-frame clones and lacks some. The sample includes 34,000 or so clones, 89% of them seen just once. This sample is part of a study of regulatory and conventional T cells in RAG deficiency. General study points: In Omenn syndrome, Treg and Tconv repertoires overlapped >75%.

Germline CDR1 MNHEY, CDR2 SMNVEV (reference sequence). This CDR3 contains 14 residues. Trimming stripped 6 bases from V and 1 base from J, with 12 bases between. Separately, the same data were catalogued under a study of regulatory T cells. That source reports: The primer mix had 52 TRBV and 13 TRBJ primers. In patients, unique TRB V-J pairs were restricted and V/J usage skewed, especially in Tregs.

The sequencing input was CD8+ T cells sorted from blood. The TCR was taken from a human donor in good health. This chain connects TRBV27 to TRBJ1-1; D remains unclear. CDR3 nucleotide sequence: TGTGCCAGCAGCCGAGGTCTGTGGAACACTGAAGCTTTCTTT. It is translated as CASSRGLWNTEAFF.